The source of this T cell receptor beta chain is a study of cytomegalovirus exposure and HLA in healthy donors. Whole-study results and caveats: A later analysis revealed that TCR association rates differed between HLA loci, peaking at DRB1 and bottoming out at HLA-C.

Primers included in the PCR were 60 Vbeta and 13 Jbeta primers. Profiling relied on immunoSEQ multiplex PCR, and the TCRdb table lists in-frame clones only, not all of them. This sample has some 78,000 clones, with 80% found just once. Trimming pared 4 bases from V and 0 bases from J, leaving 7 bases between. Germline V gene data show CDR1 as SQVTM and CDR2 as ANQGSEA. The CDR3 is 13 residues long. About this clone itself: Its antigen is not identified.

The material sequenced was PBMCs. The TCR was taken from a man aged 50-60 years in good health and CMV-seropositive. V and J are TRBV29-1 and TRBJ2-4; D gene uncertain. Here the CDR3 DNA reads TGCAGCGTTGCGAGTCTAGCCAAAAACATTCAGTACTTC. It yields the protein CSVASLAKNIQYF. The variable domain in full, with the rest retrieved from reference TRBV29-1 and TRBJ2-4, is SAVISQKPSRDICQRGTSLTIQCQVDSQVTMMFWYRQQPGQSLTLIATANQGSEATYESGFVIDKFPISRPNLTFSTLTVSNMSPEDSSIYLCSVASLAKNIQYFGAGTRLSVL.